These 7 T cell receptor beta chains share one sample of origin, sequenced in a study of T-cell reconstitution after alpha-beta-depleted transplantation in children. The TCRbeta library was prepared with unique molecular identifiers. TCRdb re-derived calls from the PCR reads in MiXCR, one entry per CDR3 protein. The sample has approximately 400,000 distinct CDR3 sequences; approximately 10% are singletons. The sample in question was PBMCs from the stem cell graft donor, obtained from the stem cell graft. These receptors were collected from a human donor who donated a stem cell graft to a child with acute myeloid leukemia.

The V gene is TRBV20-1, the J gene TRBJ2-1; 11 nucleotides match TRBD1. The junction had 7 bases not matched to a gene; V was cut back by 5 bases and J by 1 base. The germline CDR1 and CDR2 sequences are DFQATT and SNEGSKA (reference sequence). This CDR3 has 16 residues. CDR3 in amino acids: CSASEGTGGSYNEQFF. The CDR3 DNA reads TGCAGTGCTTCAGAGGGGACAGGGGGGTCCTACAATGAGCAGTTCTTC.

This clonotype was seen a few times. V and J are TRBV29-1 and TRBJ2-7, with 7 bases matching TRBD2. From germline, CDR1 is SQVTM and CDR2 ANQGSEA. The CDR3 runs 14 residues. J lost 4 bases, V lost 4 bases, and 10 bases had no gene match. The DNA for the CDR3 is TGCAGCGTTGTTTATGGCCAGCGGGGATACGAGCAGTACGTC. This translates into CSVVYGQRGYEQYV.

This clonotype was detected only a few times. CDR3 bases: TGTGCCAGCAGCTTAGGGCAGGACAGAAGCGTGAGGAGAAAACTGTTTTTT. Translation gives CASSLGQDRSVRRKLFF. V gene TRBV7-2 combines with J gene TRBJ1-4; maybe TRBD1 (6 bases). This CDR3 has 17 residues. CDR1 and CDR2 (germline): SGHTA, FQGNSA. Trimming left V 1 base short and J 10 bases short, with 22 bases between.

CDR3 sequence reads: CASSPRVGGLVYEQFF. The CDR3 bases are TGTGCCAGCAGCCCGCGCGTGGGGGGGCTAGTTTATGAGCAGTTCTTC. This sequence joins TRBV5-4 and TRBJ2-1; TRBD2 is a possible D gene (7 bases). V lost 4 bases, J lost 8 bases, and 22 bases lay in between. Germline CDR1 SGHNT, CDR2 YYREEE (reference sequence). The CDR3 has 16 residues.

This clonotype has a handful of counts. The rearrangement uses TRBV7-9 and TRBJ2-5; 8 positions agree with TRBD2. The length of the CDR3 is 14 residues. Unmatched junction bases numbered 10, after V lost 8 bases and J lost 5 bases. Germline V gene data show CDR1 as SEHNR and CDR2 as FQNEAQ (reference sequence). The chain's CDR3 is CASSGGAVDETQYF. The CDR3 DNA follows: TGTGCCAGCTCCGGGGGGGCCGTTGATGAGACCCAGTACTTC.

The V gene is TRBV6-5, the J gene TRBJ2-4; 11 bases align to TRBD1. V was pared by 2 bases and J by 4 bases, with 4 bases of the junction left unmatched. Looked up from germline, CDR1 is MNHEY and CDR2 is SVGAGI. This CDR3 has 16 amino acids. The CDR3 DNA reads TGTGCCAGCAGTTACGTGGGACAGGGGGTTAAAAACATTCAGTACTTC. Translating it yields CASSYVGQGVKNIQYF.

This clonotype was counted between two and nine times. The rearrangement links TRBV5-1 to TRBJ1-4; TRBD1 aligns across 9 bases. The length of the CDR3 is 14 residues. Trimming cost V 0 bases and J 10 bases; bases outside gene matches: 4. The germline CDR1 and CDR2 sequences are SGHRS and YFSETQ. For the CDR3, the DNA is TGCGCCAGCAGCTTGGTGACAGGGGGTGTAAAACTGTTTTTT. Its translation is CASSLVTGGVKLFF.